Shown below are 8 T cell receptor beta chains from a single sample sequenced in a study of Ad26.COV2.S vaccination and SARS-CoV-2 variants. Measured with immunoSEQ multiplex PCR; TCRdb has only the in-frame clones, and not every one. Here the sample spans over 400,000 clones, 80% to 90% being singletons. The treatment denotes: around 19 received Ad26.COV2.S at low or high dose, single or two shots; about five received placebo; per-sample allocation not given. Sampling was performed 63 days after the first vaccine or placebo injection. The sequenced sample was peripheral blood, obtained in a trial of Ad26.COV2.S vaccine versus placebo. These receptors all stem from a person aged 18-60 years who received the Ad26.COV2.S COVID-19 vaccine or a placebo.

This clone is a singleton in its sample. The chain combines TRBV5-4 with TRBJ2-6; D is perhaps TRBD2 (6 bases). This CDR3 is 18 amino acids long. V lost 4 bases and J 2 bases, leaving 19 bases between the germline ends. The germline gives CDR1 SGHNT, CDR2 YYREEE (reference sequence). This chain's CDR3 is CASSPPGRLAAGANVLTF. The CDR3 DNA reads as TGTGCCAGCAGCCCGCCCGGCAGGTTAGCGGCTGGGGCCAACGTCCTGACTTTC.

V usage is TRBV7-9 and J usage is TRBJ1-2; 9 bases agree with TRBD1. V was pared by 4 bases and J by 2 bases, with 5 bases of the junction left unmatched. This CDR3 spans 15 amino acids. The germline V gene encodes CDR1 SEHNR and CDR2 FQNEAQ (reference sequence). This chain's CDR3 is CASSSGGQGNYGYTF. CDR3 in DNA: TGTGCCAGCAGCTCCGGCGGACAGGGGAACTATGGCTACACCTTC. The full variable domain, with the rest looked up from reference TRBV7-9 and TRBJ1-2, is DTGVSQNPRHKITKRGQNVTFRCDPISEHNRLYWYRQTLGQGPEFLTYFQNEAQLEKSRLLSDRFSAERPKGSFSTLEIQRTEQGDSAMYLCASSSGGQGNYGYTFGSGTRLTVV.

In this sample, this clone turned up once. The chain links TRBV2 to TRBJ1-4, with D uncertain. V lost 3 bases and J lost 8, with 16 bases in between. Germline V gives CDR1 SNHLY, CDR2 FYNNEI. The CDR3 runs 15 residues. The CDR3 DNA reads as TGTGCCAGCAGTGACCTGGGCGAGGGATTCGAAAAACTGTTTTTT. It encodes CASSDLGEGFEKLFF.

This rearrangement joins TRBV6-6 to TRBJ1-5, with 7 bases lining up with TRBD1. Germline CDR1 reads MNHNY; CDR2 reads SVGAGI (reference sequence). There are 14 residues in the CDR3. The ends lost 6 bases at V and 7 bases at J; junction bases unmatched: 9. The CDR3 sequence is CASSSTGTTQPQHF. CDR3 coding DNA: TGTGCCAGCAGCTCGACAGGGACGACGCAGCCCCAGCATTTT.

V usage is TRBV5-4 and J usage is TRBJ1-1, with D tentatively TRBD1 (5 bases). Germline CDR1 reads SGHNT; CDR2 reads YYREEE (reference sequence). Trimming removed 0 bases from V and 5 bases from J, with 14 bases in between. There are 15 residues in the CDR3. CDR3 in DNA: TGTGCCAGCAGCTTGGAAGCAGGGCGAAGGACTGAAGCTTTCTTT. Protein: CASSLEAGRRTEAFF.

The chain has TRBV27 and TRBJ2-3; D not certain. Trimming took off 5 bases at V and 3 bases at J, with 15 bases between the two ends. This CDR3 spans 15 amino acids. Germline CDR1 MNHEY, CDR2 SMNVEV (reference sequence). The CDR3 loop reads CASSTRDMYTDTQYF. DNA for the CDR3: TGTGCCAGCAGTACACGCGATATGTATACAGATACGCAGTATTTT.

The chain uses TRBV3-1 (or the pseudogene TRBV3-2) and TRBJ2-3; 9 nucleotides agree with TRBD2. The CDR3 runs 16 residues. Germline V CDR1 and CDR2: LGHDT, YNNKEL (reference sequence). V trimming: 6 bases; J trimming: 4 bases; junction bases outside the gene matches: 11. In DNA form, the CDR3 reads TGTGCCAGCAGTTATACCGGGACTAGCTTTTCAGATACGCAGTATTTT. It yields the protein CASSYTGTSFSDTQYF.

The genes are TRBV6-2 or TRBV6-3 and TRBJ2-2; TRBD1 matches 11 bases. The CDR3 covers 16 residues. Germline V gene data show CDR1 as MNHEY and CDR2 as SVGEGT. Trimming at V came to 2 bases and at J to 6 bases, leaving 5 bases not matched to a gene. CDR3 residues: CASSYDRTGGSGELFF. CDR3 nucleotide sequence: TGTGCCAGCAGTTACGATAGGACAGGGGGCTCCGGGGAGCTGTTTTTT.